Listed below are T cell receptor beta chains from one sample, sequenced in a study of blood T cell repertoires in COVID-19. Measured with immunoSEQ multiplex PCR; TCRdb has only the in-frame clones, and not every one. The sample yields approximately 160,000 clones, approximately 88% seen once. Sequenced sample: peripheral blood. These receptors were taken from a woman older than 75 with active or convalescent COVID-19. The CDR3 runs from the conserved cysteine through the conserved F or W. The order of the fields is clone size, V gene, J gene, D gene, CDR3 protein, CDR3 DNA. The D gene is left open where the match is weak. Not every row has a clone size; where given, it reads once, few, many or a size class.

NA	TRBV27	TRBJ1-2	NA	CASKLIDSSNYGYTF	TGTGCCAGCAAACTCATCGACAGTTCTAACTATGGCTACACCTTC
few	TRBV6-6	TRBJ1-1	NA	CASSYPESNTEAFF	TGTGCCAGCAGTTATCCGGAGTCCAACACTGAAGCTTTCTTT
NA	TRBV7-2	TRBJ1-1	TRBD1	CASSAGGSATEAFF	TGTGCCAGCAGCGCAGGGGGCTCTGCCACTGAAGCTTTCTTT
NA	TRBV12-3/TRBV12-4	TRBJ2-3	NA	CASSPSDTQYF	TGTGCCAGCAGTCCCTCCGATACGCAGTATTTT
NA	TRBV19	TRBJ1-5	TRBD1	CATATGGQPQHF	TGTGCCACCGCGACAGGGGGTCAGCCCCAGCATTTT
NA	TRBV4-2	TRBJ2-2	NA	CASSQDLNTGELFF	TGTGCCAGCAGCCAAGACCTGAACACCGGGGAGCTGTTTTTT
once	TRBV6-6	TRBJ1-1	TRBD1	CASSLTGGGTEAFF	TGTGCCAGCAGTTTGACAGGGGGAGGCACTGAAGCTTTCTTT
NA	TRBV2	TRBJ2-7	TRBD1	CASSAGARGIEQYF	TGTGCCAGCAGTGCCGGGGCCAGGGGGATCGAGCAGTACTTC
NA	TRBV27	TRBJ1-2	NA	CASRSDRYGYTF	TGTGCCAGCAGATCCGACAGATATGGCTACACCTTC
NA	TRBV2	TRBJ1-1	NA	CASNNLVRTEAFF	TGTGCCAGCAATAATTTAGTCCGGACTGAAGCTTTCTTT
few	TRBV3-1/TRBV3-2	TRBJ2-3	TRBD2	CASSRAGGRNPTDTQYF	TGTGCCAGCTCGAGGGCGGGGGGCCGGAACCCCACAGATACGCAGTATTTT
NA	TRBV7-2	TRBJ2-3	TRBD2	CASSQRSSGDTQYF	TGTGCCAGCAGCCAACGCTCTAGCGGAGATACGCAGTATTTT
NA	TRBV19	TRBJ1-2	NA	CASSIGGRQPYGYTF	TGTGCCAGTAGTATAGGGGGCCGTCAGCCCTATGGCTACACCTTC
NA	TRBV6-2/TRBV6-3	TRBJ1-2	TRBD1	CASSPDRGSVGDGYTF	TGTGCCAGCAGCCCGGACAGGGGCTCGGTAGGGGATGGCTACACCTTC
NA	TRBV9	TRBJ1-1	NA	CASSGANPTGTEAFF	TGTGCCAGCAGCGGAGCGAACCCAACCGGAACTGAAGCTTTCTTT
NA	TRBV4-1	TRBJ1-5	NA	CASSQDWGGSGNQPQHF	TGCGCCAGCAGCCAAGATTGGGGAGGGTCCGGCAATCAGCCCCAGCATTTT
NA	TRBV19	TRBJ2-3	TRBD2	CASSGRTSGRAGDTQYF	TGTGCCAGTAGTGGTCGGACTAGCGGGAGGGCCGGCGATACGCAGTATTTT
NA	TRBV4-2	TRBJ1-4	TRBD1	CASSLGQGEATNEKLFF	TGTGCCAGCAGCCTAGGACAGGGGGAGGCAACTAATGAAAAACTGTTTTTT
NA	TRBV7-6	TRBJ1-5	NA	CASSFAAGSGQPQHF	TGTGCCAGCAGCTTCGCTGCGGGATCAGGACAGCCCCAGCATTTT
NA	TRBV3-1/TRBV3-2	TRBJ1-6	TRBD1	CASSQAGTGGSPLHF	TGTGCCAGCAGCCAGGCGGGGACAGGGGGTTCACCCCTCCACTTT
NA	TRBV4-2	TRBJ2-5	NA	CASSQESGLETQYF	TGTGCCAGCAGCCAAGAGTCAGGGTTAGAGACCCAGTACTTC
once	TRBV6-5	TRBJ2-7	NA	CASRLEGGSSYEQYF	TGTGCCAGCAGGCTGGAAGGGGGATCCTCCTACGAGCAGTACTTC
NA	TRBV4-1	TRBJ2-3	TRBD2	CASSQEVGRAGSRDTQYF	TGCGCCAGCAGCCAAGAGGTGGGGAGGGCAGGGAGTCGTGATACGCAGTATTTT
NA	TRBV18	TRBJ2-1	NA	CASSLGRTVDEQFF	TGTGCCAGCTCCCTGGGCCGTACGGTCGATGAGCAGTTCTTC
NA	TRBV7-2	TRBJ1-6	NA	CASSPDPPRGSPLHF	TGTGCCAGCAGCCCAGACCCGCCCCGGGGTTCACCCCTCCACTTT
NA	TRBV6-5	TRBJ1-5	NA	CASRPGNSNQPQHF	TGTGCCAGCAGACCAGGGAATAGCAATCAGCCCCAGCATTTT
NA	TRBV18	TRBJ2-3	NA	CASSPFSTDTQYF	TGTGCCAGCTCACCCTTTAGCACAGATACGCAGTATTTT
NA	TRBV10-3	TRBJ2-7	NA	CAISDGGRPYEQYF	TGTGCCATCAGTGACGGGGGGCGACCCTACGAGCAGTACTTC
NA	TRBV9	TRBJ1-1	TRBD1	CASSVGFETGKDPFF	TGTGCCAGCAGCGTAGGGTTCGAGACAGGGAAGGACCCTTTCTTT
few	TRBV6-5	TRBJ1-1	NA	CASRRRDTTEAFF	TGTGCCAGCAGGCGCCGGGACACAACTGAAGCTTTCTTT
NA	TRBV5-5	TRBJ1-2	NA	CASSSGQLGYGYTF	TGTGCCAGCAGTTCAGGACAGTTGGGCTATGGCTACACCTTC
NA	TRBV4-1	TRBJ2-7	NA	CASSQYVVGAYEQYF	TGCGCCAGCAGCCAATATGTCGTCGGTGCCTACGAGCAGTACTTC
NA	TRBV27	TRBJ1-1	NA	CASSGIPGNTEAFF	TGTGCCAGCAGTGGTATACCAGGGAACACTGAAGCTTTCTTT
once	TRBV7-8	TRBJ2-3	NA	CASAPGVGDTQYF	TGTGCCAGCGCCCCGGGGGTGGGAGATACGCAGTATTTT
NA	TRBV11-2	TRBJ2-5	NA	CASSLDPTEETQYF	TGTGCCAGCAGCTTAGATCCAACAGAAGAGACCCAGTACTTC
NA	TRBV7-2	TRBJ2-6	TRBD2	CASSSGGSGANVLTF	TGTGCCAGCAGCTCGGGAGGTTCTGGGGCCAACGTCCTGACTTTC
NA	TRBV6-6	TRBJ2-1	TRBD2	CASRSGGPIEQFF	TGTGCCAGCCGTTCGGGGGGGCCGATTGAGCAGTTCTTC
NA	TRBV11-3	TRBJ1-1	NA	CASTLGAANTEAFF	TGTGCCAGCACTTTGGGGGCGGCTAACACTGAAGCTTTCTTT
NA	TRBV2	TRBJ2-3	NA	CASAGQQTDTQYF	TGTGCCAGCGCGGGACAGCAAACAGATACGCAGTATTTT
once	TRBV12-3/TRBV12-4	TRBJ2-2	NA	CASSFSGPGELFF	TGTGCCAGCAGTTTTTCAGGGCCCGGGGAGCTGTTTTTT
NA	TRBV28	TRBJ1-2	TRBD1	CASNQDRGYGYTF	TGTGCCAGCAATCAAGACAGGGGCTATGGCTACACCTTC
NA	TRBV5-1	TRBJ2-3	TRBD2	CASSLGLAGENTDTQYF	TGCGCCAGCAGCTTGGGGCTAGCGGGGGAAAACACAGATACGCAGTATTTT
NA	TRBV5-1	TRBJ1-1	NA	CASRETGLNTEAFF	TGCGCCAGCAGAGAAACAGGGTTGAACACTGAAGCTTTCTTT
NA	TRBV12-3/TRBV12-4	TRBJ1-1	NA	CASSPQTGNEAFF	TGTGCCAGCAGTCCCCAAACAGGGAACGAAGCTTTCTTT
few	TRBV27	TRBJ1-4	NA	CASSSLGSNEKLFF	TGTGCCAGCTCCTCCCTGGGCTCTAATGAAAAACTGTTTTTT
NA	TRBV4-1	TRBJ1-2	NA	CASSPPDRSHGYTF	TGCGCCAGCAGCCCACCCGACAGGTCTCATGGCTACACCTTC